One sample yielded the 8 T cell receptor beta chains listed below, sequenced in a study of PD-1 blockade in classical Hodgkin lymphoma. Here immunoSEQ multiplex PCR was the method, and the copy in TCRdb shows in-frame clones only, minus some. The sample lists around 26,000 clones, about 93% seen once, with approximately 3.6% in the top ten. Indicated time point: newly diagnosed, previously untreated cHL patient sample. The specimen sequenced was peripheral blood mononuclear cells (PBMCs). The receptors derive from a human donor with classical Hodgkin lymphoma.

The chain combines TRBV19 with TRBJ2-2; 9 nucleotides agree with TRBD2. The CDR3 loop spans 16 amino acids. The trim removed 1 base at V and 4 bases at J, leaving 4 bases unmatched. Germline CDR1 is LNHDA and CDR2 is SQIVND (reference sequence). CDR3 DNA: TGTGCCAGTAGTATAGGTTTAGCGGGGGCCACCGGGGAGCTGTTTTTT. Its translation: CASSIGLAGATGELFF.

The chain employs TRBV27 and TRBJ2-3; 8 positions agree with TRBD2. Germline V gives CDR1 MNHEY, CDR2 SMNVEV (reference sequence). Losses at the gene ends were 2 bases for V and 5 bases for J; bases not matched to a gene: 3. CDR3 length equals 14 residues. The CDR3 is CASSLNLAGDTQYF. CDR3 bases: TGTGCCAGCAGTTTAAACCTAGCGGGAGATACGCAGTATTTT.

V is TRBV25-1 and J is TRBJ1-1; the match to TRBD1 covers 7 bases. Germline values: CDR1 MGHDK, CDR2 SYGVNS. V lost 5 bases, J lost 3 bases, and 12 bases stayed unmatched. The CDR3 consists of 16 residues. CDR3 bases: TGTGCCAGCAGTCCCGGTGTATGGGACAGTCACACTGAAGCTTTCTTT. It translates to CASSPGVWDSHTEAFF.

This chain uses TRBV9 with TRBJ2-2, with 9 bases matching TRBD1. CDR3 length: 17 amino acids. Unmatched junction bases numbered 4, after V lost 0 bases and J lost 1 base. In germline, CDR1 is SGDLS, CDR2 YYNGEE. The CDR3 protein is CASSVAWGQGNTGELFF. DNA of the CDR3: TGTGCCAGCAGCGTAGCCTGGGGACAGGGGAACACCGGGGAGCTGTTTTTT.

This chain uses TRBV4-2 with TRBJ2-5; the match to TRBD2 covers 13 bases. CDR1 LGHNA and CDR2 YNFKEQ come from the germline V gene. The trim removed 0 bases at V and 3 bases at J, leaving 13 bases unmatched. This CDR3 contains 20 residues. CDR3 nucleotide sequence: TGTGCCAGCAGCCAAGAATCGGGCGGCTTCGGGACTAGCGGGGAAGAGACCCAGTACTTC. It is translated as CASSQESGGFGTSGEETQYF.

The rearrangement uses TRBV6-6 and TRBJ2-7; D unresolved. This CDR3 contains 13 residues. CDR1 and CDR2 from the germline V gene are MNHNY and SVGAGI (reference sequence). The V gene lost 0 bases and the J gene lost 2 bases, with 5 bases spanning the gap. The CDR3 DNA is TGTGCCAGCAGTTACTCGACCGCCTACGAGCAGTACTTC. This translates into CASSYSTAYEQYF.

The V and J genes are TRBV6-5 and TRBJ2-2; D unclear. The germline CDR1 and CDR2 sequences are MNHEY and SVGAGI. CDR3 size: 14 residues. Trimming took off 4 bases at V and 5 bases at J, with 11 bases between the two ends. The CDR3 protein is CASSSNTVTGELFF. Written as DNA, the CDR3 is TGTGCCAGCAGTTCCAATACAGTGACCGGGGAGCTGTTTTTT.

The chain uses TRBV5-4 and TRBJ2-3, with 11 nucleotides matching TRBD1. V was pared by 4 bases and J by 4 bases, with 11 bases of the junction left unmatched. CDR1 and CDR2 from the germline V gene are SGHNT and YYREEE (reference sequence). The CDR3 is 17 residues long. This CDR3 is CASSQTTGQGVADTQYF. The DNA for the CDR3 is TGTGCCAGCAGCCAAACGACGGGACAGGGGGTCGCAGATACGCAGTATTTT.